This TCR beta chain was recorded in a study of neurological immune-mediated disorders (dated by TCRdb to the late 2010s). Looking at the study overall: Peripheral blood TCR-beta repertoires from patients with HTLV-I-associated myelopathy (HAM/TSP), patients with multiple sclerosis, and healthy controls were compared in the study using UMI-based sequencing. Alongside PBMC samples, the set of some 97 TCR-beta libraries contained longitudinal samples, technical triplicates, and paired CD4+ and CD8+ T-cell subsets that had been sorted. The cohort comprised 68 subjects: roughly 15 HAM/TSP patients, some 34 multiple sclerosis patients and 20 healthy controls. The research as a whole found: No identical CDR3 amino acid sequences were shared among expanded clones across subjects, suggesting private TCR-beta repertoires in all groups. TCR clonal expansion was greatest in HAM/TSP patients and smallest in MS patients, who ranked below even healthy controls.

Healthy controls were blood bank volunteers in Maryland, USA. For the unsorted PBMC libraries, 2 million PBMCs were stored in RNAlater at -80 degrees C until RNA extraction and were used to generate the libraries. Peripheral blood was subjected to Ficoll-Hypaque density gradient centrifugation to isolate PBMCs, which were then cryopreserved in liquid nitrogen. The CDR3 holds 15 amino acids from the cysteine to the phenylalanine. The sequence is cut down to CDR3 DNA, 45 bases in frame from base 1. Germline trimming amounts to 3 bases on V and 7 bases on J, with 5 as the count of junction bases outside the gene matches. The germline V gene sets CDR1 to ENHRY and CDR2 to SYGVKD. cDNA was synthesized by template-switch 5'RACE using a primer carrying a 10-nucleotide random unique molecular identifier by which each TCR transcript was tagged. Every sequencing run covered 15-18 subjects and yielded more than 170 million TCR-beta sequences. Total RNA was extracted with the RNeasy kit. The KAPA Real-time Library Amplification kit was used to amplify TCR-beta VDJ regions with primers for the TCR constant region and the 5'RACE anchor. A first PCR added sample indexes and Illumina adaptors, and a second PCR then raised library yield. After Ampure bead purification, the roughly 650 bp TCR product was size-selected on a 2% E-gel SizeSelection system. Before pooling, library quality was assessed on a Bioanalyzer, concentration was determined with Qubit, and library quantification was performed with the Kapa Library Quantification kit. An Illumina HiSeq 2500 sequenced the libraries paired-end 2 x 150 bp. To increase sequence diversity, roughly 24-30% phiX was spiked into each library pool. On the study's bioinformatics: The UMI-based MiGEC pipeline processed quality-filtered reads and removed over 75% of raw TCR sequences during error correction. IMGT germline references were used for alignment of VDJ genes, and clonotypes were defined by a unique CDR3 amino acid sequence together with V-J genes. Clonal expansion, Shannon diversity, and CDR3 relatedness (CalcPairwiseDistances, ClusterSamples) were evaluated with VDJtools, and phylogenetic trees were built with CLCbio workbench. Clones with at least 8 unique UMIs were defined as expanded, with this threshold being based on coefficient-of-variation modelling across technical triplicates. TCRdb ran its own pipeline on the public reads, namely fastp trimming at Q25 and MiXCR clone calling, and kept in-frame beta chains. Every entry covers one CDR3 protein and lists the most common genes and DNA from its rows. TCRdb, not the authors, supplied the V and J calls. The sample contains tens of thousands of distinct CDR3 sequences, over 9.5% of them found a single time. The top ten constitute 1.5% to 2% of the sample.

This clonotype was observed at least ten times. Its antigen has not been determined. No per-base quality is available; no much larger clone lies one base away. This sequence uses TRBV10-3 and TRBJ1-4; the central 10 bases match TRBD1. The origin of this receptor is a man aged 55 to 70 in good health. The sequencing input was PBMCs. The nucleotide sequence is TGTGCCATCAGTGATGCCGGGACAGGGGCTGAAAAACTGTTTTTT. Its translation reads: CAISDAGTGAEKLFF.